What follows are 20 T cell receptor beta chains derived from one specimen sequenced in a study of OX40 agonist ivuxolimab in advanced cancers. Libraries were built with the immunoSEQ multiplex PCR assay. This is the immuneACCESS table as TCRdb keeps it, with only in-frame sequences that have V and J called. A part of the clones is gone; compared with another copy, unresolved V genes explain less than half, and the rest is unexplained. The sample table contains tens of thousands of clones; only one count was recorded for roughly nine tenths of them. About 10% of the sample goes to the ten largest clones. Sequences were derived from CD4+ or CD8+ T cells sorted from blood, sampled in a trial of the OX40 agonist ivuxolimab. The receptors shown here come from an adult with an advanced solid tumor such as melanoma, head and neck, liver or kidney cancer.

The chain links TRBV6-6 to TRBJ1-3; the D is unclear. V was cut by 2 bases and J by 6 bases, with 2 bases left in between. Germline V CDR1 and CDR2: MNHNY, SVGAGI (reference sequence). The CDR3 is 11 residues long. Here the CDR3 DNA reads TGTGCCAGCAGTTACAAAAACACCATATATTTT. It codes for CASSYKNTIYF.

The gene calls are TRBV5-1 and TRBJ2-3; 10 nucleotides align to TRBD2. Per the germline V gene, CDR1 is SGHRS and CDR2 is YFSETQ. J was trimmed by 1 base and V by 0 bases; bases with no gene match: 2. The CDR3 has 16 residues. CDR3 in amino acids: CASSLALAGGTDTQYF. The CDR3 bases are TGCGCCAGCAGCTTGGCTCTAGCGGGGGGCACAGATACGCAGTATTTT.

The rearrangement uses TRBV6-5 and TRBJ2-1, with D possibly matching TRBD2 (6 bases). Germline V gene sequence: CDR1 MNHEY, CDR2 SVGAGI. CDR3 size: 15 residues. V lost 0 bases, J lost 6 bases, and 12 bases lay in between. The chain's CDR3 is CASSYSGTRGNEQFF. CDR3 sequence (DNA): TGTGCCAGCAGTTACTCGGGGACTCGAGGCAATGAGCAGTTCTTC.

The chain links TRBV7-9 to TRBJ1-2; a weak D match, TRBD1 (5 bases). Germline CDR1 reads SEHNR; CDR2 reads FQNEAQ (reference sequence). The V gene lost 1 base and the J gene lost 5 bases, with 20 bases spanning the gap. CDR3 size: 17 residues. CDR3 region: CASSLVLWAGLRYGYTF. As DNA, the CDR3 is TGTGCCAGCAGCTTAGTTTTATGGGCAGGGCTCCGGTATGGCTACACCTTC.

The CDR3 DNA reads TGTGCCAGCAGCACGACAGATACGCAGTATTTT. This sequence encodes CASSTTDTQYF. The rearrangement uses TRBV7-9 and TRBJ2-3; D remains ambiguous. CDR3 size: 11 residues. The ends were cut back, 5 bases at V and 3 bases at J, with 3 bases in the middle. Germline lookup yields CDR1 SEHNR and CDR2 FQNEAQ (reference sequence).

The V gene is TRBV9, the J gene TRBJ1-6; D not resolved. CDR1 and CDR2 from the germline V gene are SGDLS and YYNGEE. The V gene lost 3 bases and the J gene lost 5 bases, with 12 bases spanning the gap. This CDR3 region has 15 residues. This CDR3 reads CASSDWGGNNSPLHF. For the CDR3, the DNA is TGTGCCAGCAGCGACTGGGGAGGGAATAATTCACCCCTCCACTTT.

The chain couples TRBV18 to TRBJ2-7; D may be TRBD1 (6 bases). Between the trimmed V and J ends, which lost 6 bases and 9 bases, there was a span of 18 bases. The CDR3 length is 13 residues. Germline CDR1 is KGHSH and CDR2 is LQKENI. The CDR3: CASSFDRITVQYF. The CDR3, as DNA: TGTGCCAGCTCGTTCGACAGGATTACGGTGCAGTACTTC. The full variable domain, its missing parts supplied by reference TRBV18 and TRBJ2-7, is NAGVMQNPRHLVRRRGQEARLRCSPMKGHSHVYWYRQLPEEGLKFMVYLQKENIIDESGMPKERFSAEFPKEGPSILRIQQVVRGDSAAYFCASSFDRITVQYFGPGTRLTVT.

This clone was picked up a small number of times. This rearrangement joins TRBV7-9 to TRBJ2-1, with 8 bases matching TRBD2. The ends lost 5 bases at V and 12 bases at J; junction bases unmatched: 12. CDR1 and CDR2 (germline): SEHNR, FQNEAQ (reference sequence). CDR3 length: 14 residues. CDR3 in DNA: TGTGCCAGCAGCGTCTATAGCGGGGAACCGGGGCAGTTCTTC. It is translated as CASSVYSGEPGQFF. The full variable domain, in which reference TRBV7-9 and TRBJ2-1 provide the parts outside the CDR3, is DTGVSQNPRHKITKRGQNVTFRCDPISEHNRLYWYRQTLGQGPEFLTYFQNEAQLEKSRLLSDRFSAERPKGSFSTLEIQRTEQGDSAMYLCASSVYSGEPGQFFGPGTRLTVL.

This clone appeared a single time. The chain links TRBV28 to TRBJ2-3; 10 bases line up with TRBD2. Germline loops: CDR1 MDHEN, CDR2 SYDVKM. Trimming at V came to 6 bases and at J to 2 bases, leaving 11 bases not matched to a gene. The CDR3 is made up of 17 amino acids. The CDR3 region has the DNA TGTGCCAGCAGCCTCCTGGGAGCGGGGGGGTACACAGATACGCAGTATTTT. This gives the protein CASSLLGAGGYTDTQYF.

The chain recombines TRBV19 with TRBJ2-1; D ambiguous. Trimming pared 4 bases from V and 7 bases from J, leaving 11 bases between. Per germline, CDR1 LNHDA and CDR2 SQIVND (reference sequence). The CDR3 covers 13 residues. The CDR3 DNA reads TGTGCCAGTAGTAGAGAATGGGGAAATGAGCAGTTCTTC. This translates into CASSREWGNEQFF.

The gene calls are TRBV4-1 and TRBJ2-7; no firm D call. V lost 5 bases and J lost 3, with 5 bases in between. This CDR3 has 11 amino acids. Germline V gene lookup returns CDR1 MGHRA and CDR2 YSYEKL. The DNA of the CDR3 is TGCGCCAGCAGCTTAGGCTACGAGCAGTACTTC. Translated: CASSLGYEQYF.

This chain connects TRBV2 to TRBJ2-2; possibly TRBD2 for D (8 bases). This CDR3 is 19 amino acids long. Between the trimmed V and J ends, which lost 6 bases and 1 base, there was a span of 24 bases. Per the germline V gene, CDR1 is SNHLY and CDR2 is FYNNEI. Here the CDR3 DNA reads TGTGCCAGCAGCCTCAACCGAGGGGGCGGGGGGCGGAACACCGGGGAGCTGTTTTTT. It codes for CASSLNRGGGGRNTGELFF.

V usage is TRBV9 and J usage is TRBJ2-5; no reliable D call. This CDR3 has 15 residues. In germline, CDR1 is SGDLS, CDR2 YYNGEE. Trimming removed 0 bases at V and 1 base at J, with 10 bases between. CDR3 nucleotides: TGTGCCAGCAGCGTAGCGGCGGTCCTCCAAGAGACCCAGTACTTC. It is translated as CASSVAAVLQETQYF.

The chain links TRBV7-6 to TRBJ2-5, with TRBD2 as a possible D gene (6 bases). Germline values: CDR1 SGHVS, CDR2 FNYEAQ. The V and J ends lost 1 base and 9 bases respectively, with 15 bases between them. This CDR3 spans 14 amino acids. Here the CDR3 DNA reads TGTGCCAGCAGCTTAGTGGGGCTAGCGAGTGCCCAGTACTTC. It translates to CASSLVGLASAQYF.

The rearrangement links TRBV15 to TRBJ2-1; 10 positions match TRBD2. V lost 0 bases, J lost 2 bases, and 4 bases stayed unmatched. Germline CDR1 and CDR2: LNHNV and YYDKDF (reference sequence). This CDR3 has 17 amino acids. In DNA form, the CDR3 reads TGTGCCACCAGCAGAGATCTCGGGACTAGCGCCTACAATGAGCAGTTCTTC. Amino acids: CATSRDLGTSAYNEQFF. The full variable domain, its missing parts supplied by reference TRBV15 and TRBJ2-1, is DAMVIQNPRYQVTQFGKPVTLSCSQTLNHNVMYWYQQKSSQAPKLLFHYYDKDFNNEADTPDNFQSRRPNTSFCFLDIRSPGLGDTAMYLCATSRDLGTSAYNEQFFGPGTRLTVL.

This chain uses TRBV10-1 with TRBJ2-1, with 14 bases identical to TRBD2. The CDR3 is made up of 12 amino acids. Unmatched junction bases numbered 1, after V lost 11 bases and J lost 7 bases. CDR1 and CDR2 from the germline V gene are WNHNN and SYGVQD (reference sequence). CDR3 DNA sequence: TGCGCCGGGACTAGCGGGAGAAATGAGCAGTTCTTC. Encoded protein: CAGTSGRNEQFF.

The V call is TRBV19, the J call TRBJ2-6; TRBD2 matches at 8 bases. CDR1 is LNHDA and CDR2 is SQIVND in the germline V gene (reference sequence). CDR3 length equals 17 residues. J was trimmed by 4 bases and V by 4 bases; bases with no gene match: 9. The CDR3, as DNA: TGTGCCAGTAGTAAAACGGGTGCGGGGGGAGGGGCCAACGTCCTGACTTTC. Translation: CASSKTGAGGGANVLTF. Full variable domain (outside the CDR3, taken from reference TRBV19 and TRBJ2-6): DGGITQSPKYLFRKEGQNVTLSCEQNLNHDAMYWYRQDPGQGLRLIYYSQIVNDFQKGDIAEGYSVSREKKESFPLTVTSAQKNPTAFYLCASSKTGAGGGANVLTFGAGSRLTVL.

This chain joins TRBV18 and TRBJ1-1, with 8 bases fitting TRBD1. Germline trimming cut 8 bases from V and 4 bases from J; bases unmatched to any gene: 12. The CDR3 contains 15 residues. CDR1 and CDR2 from the germline V gene are KGHSH and LQKENI. As DNA, the CDR3 is TGTGCCAGCACCCCTTCAGGGGGCGCCGGCACTGAAGCTTTCTTT. Translation gives CASTPSGGAGTEAFF.

About this clone itself: Germline is not matched at one junction end, which may reflect a read error. The chain joins TRBV6-1 to TRBJ2-7, with TRBD2 matching 7 bases. This CDR3 region has 14 residues. CDR1 MNHNS and CDR2 SASEGT come from the germline V gene. As DNA, the CDR3 is TGTGCCAGCAGTAAAGCGGGACTGGCCTACGAGCAGTACTTC. Residues: CASSKAGLAYEQYF.

The rearrangement joins TRBV2 to TRBJ2-7; no definite D call. Trimming removed 4 bases at V and 4 bases at J, with 14 bases between. CDR3 length equals 14 residues. CDR1 and CDR2 (germline): SNHLY, FYNNEI. This chain's CDR3 is CASSAGLIRYEQYF. CDR3 coding DNA: TGTGCCAGCAGTGCAGGATTAATTAGATACGAGCAGTACTTC.